This passage covers 30 T cell receptor beta chains from one sample sequenced in a study of T-cell reconstitution after alpha-beta-depleted transplantation in children. Library preparation (for TCRbeta) was performed with unique molecular identifiers. MiXCR, run by TCRdb on the PCR reads, gives a single entry per CDR3 protein. The table lists about 480,000 distinct CDR3 sequences, around 12% of them singletons, with about 6% in the top ten. The material was PBMCs from the stem cell graft donor, obtained from the stem cell graft. Receptors were obtained from a human donor who donated a stem cell graft to a child with combined immunodeficiency.

This clonotype has a handful of counts. V is TRBV10-3 and J is TRBJ1-5; 8 bases line up with TRBD1. Germline V gene sequence: CDR1 ENHRY, CDR2 SYGVKD. This CDR3 is built from 17 residues. The V and J ends lost 8 bases and 1 base, in that order; junction bases with no gene match: 13. CDR3 sequence (DNA): TGTGCCATCGCCCCGGAGTTCCAGGGGGCAAGCAATCAGCCCCAGCATTTT. Its translation is CAIAPEFQGASNQPQHF.

In the case of this clonotype: A much more abundant neighbour one base away suggests this may be a read error. The chain recombines TRBV2 with TRBJ2-3; no reliable D call. From germline, CDR1 is SNHLY and CDR2 FYNNEI. CDR3 length: 14 amino acids. V was shortened by 8 bases and J by 3 bases, with 15 bases between the two germline ends. Here the CDR3 DNA reads TGTGCCAGCCGGAGCTTATTCGAGACAGATACGCAGTATTTT. Protein: CASRSLFETDTQYF.

This chain connects TRBV6-5 to TRBJ1-2, with a weak D call TRBD1 (5 bases). CDR1 and CDR2 (germline): MNHEY, SVGAGI. The V end was cut by 0 bases, the J end by 4 bases, with 12 bases between. The CDR3 contains 15 residues. Here the CDR3 reads CASSYSAGFGYGYTF. The CDR3 nucleotides read TGTGCCAGCAGTTACTCAGCAGGGTTTGGCTATGGCTACACCTTC.

This clonotype occurred a few times. This rearrangement joins TRBV12-3 or TRBV12-4 to TRBJ2-1, with 9 bases fitting TRBD1. The CDR3 sequence is 20 residues long. The trim removed 1 base at V and 0 bases at J, leaving 13 bases unmatched. CDR3: CASSLVRGWTGDSSYNEQFF. The CDR3 DNA reads as TGTGCCAGCAGTTTAGTAAGGGGTTGGACAGGGGATAGCTCCTACAATGAGCAGTTCTTC.

At least ten counts were recorded for this clonotype. The V gene is TRBV10-3, the J gene TRBJ1-1, with 7 bases that match TRBD1. The CDR3 has 15 amino acids. Germline V gene data show CDR1 as ENHRY and CDR2 as SYGVKD. The trim removed 7 bases at V and 1 base at J, leaving 9 bases unmatched. CDR3 region: CAIKQGPQSNTEAFF. In DNA form, the CDR3 reads TGTGCCATCAAACAGGGGCCCCAATCGAACACTGAAGCTTTCTTT.

V usage is TRBV5-6 and J usage is TRBJ2-2; the D gene is possibly TRBD2 (5 bases). Trimming took off 4 bases at V and 4 bases at J, with 8 bases between the two ends. The CDR3 sequence is 13 residues long. Germline lookup yields CDR1 SGHDT and CDR2 YYEEEE. The DNA of the CDR3 is TGTGCCAGCAGCCCCGCGGGCACCGGGGAGCTGTTTTTT. Translation gives CASSPAGTGELFF.

Ten or more counts support this clonotype. The chain couples TRBV5-1 to TRBJ2-3; the match to TRBD1 covers 7 bases. This CDR3 comprises 14 residues. Germline CDR1 reads SGHRS; CDR2 reads YFSETQ. J lost 6 bases, V lost 5 bases, and 9 bases had no gene match. Here the CDR3 reads CASRFQGVSDTQYF. The DNA of the CDR3 is TGCGCCAGCAGGTTTCAGGGGGTCTCCGATACGCAGTATTTT.

This clonotype showed up many times. The DNA for the CDR3 is TGCGCCAGCAGCTTGGGACAGACGGGAGGCTACACCTTC. It is translated as CASSLGQTGGYTF. The rearrangement joins TRBV5-1 to TRBJ1-2; a weak D match, TRBD1 (5 bases). The CDR3 length is 13 residues. Trimming shortened V by 0 bases and J by 8 bases, and 11 bases separated the two germline ends. Germline V gives CDR1 SGHRS, CDR2 YFSETQ.

This clonotype came up many times. The V and J genes are TRBV20-1 and TRBJ1-1, with no clear D. V lost 7 bases and J 1 base, leaving 10 bases between the germline ends. The germline gives CDR1 DFQATT, CDR2 SNEGSKA (reference sequence). The CDR3 length is 12 residues. The CDR3 protein is CSGQAPNTEAFF. CDR3 coding DNA: TGCAGTGGGCAGGCGCCGAACACTGAAGCTTTCTTT.

The rearrangement links TRBV7-3 to TRBJ2-2; 11 bases align to TRBD1. The CDR3 spans 15 residues. In germline, CDR1 is SGHTA, CDR2 FQGTGA. The J segment lost 5 bases and the V segment lost 5 bases, leaving 4 bases of the junction unmatched. CDR3 amino acids: CASSMDRGQTGELFF. CDR3 bases: TGTGCCAGCAGCATGGACAGGGGGCAAACCGGGGAGCTGTTTTTT.

This clonotype was counted between two and nine times. V is TRBV28 and J is TRBJ2-1; D is possibly TRBD2 (6 bases). Germline lookup yields CDR1 MDHEN and CDR2 SYDVKM. Trimming shortened V by 8 bases and J by 3 bases, and 14 bases separated the two germline ends. The length of the CDR3 is 14 residues. Written as DNA, the CDR3 is TGTGCCAGCTTTAGCGGAGGGGACTACAATGAGCAGTTCTTC. This sequence encodes CASFSGGDYNEQFF.

At least ten counts were recorded for this clonotype. CDR3 nucleotides: TGTGCCAGCACCCCGGGGTCGAGCGGCACCGGGGAGCTGTTTTTT. Protein sequence: CASTPGSSGTGELFF. The V gene is TRBV12-3 or TRBV12-4, the J gene TRBJ2-2, with D possibly being TRBD2 (5 bases). The CDR3 totals 15 residues. The V and J ends lost 7 bases and 4 bases respectively, with 16 bases between them.

This clonotype has just a few counts. The CDR3 DNA reads as TGTGCCAGCAGTTACTCGACGCTTGAGCAGTTCTTC. It codes for CASSYSTLEQFF. The rearrangement links TRBV6-2 or TRBV6-3 to TRBJ2-1; D remains unclear. The CDR3 has 12 residues. Germline V gene sequence: CDR1 MNHEY, CDR2 SVGEGT. Deletions cut 0 bases from V and 9 bases from J, with 6 bases between.

The sample holds many counts of this clonotype. The chain combines TRBV7-6 with TRBJ1-3; TRBD1 matches at 9 bases. Germline CDR1 and CDR2: SGHVS and FNYEAQ. Germline trimming cut 5 bases from V and 4 bases from J; bases unmatched to any gene: 6. The CDR3 spans 15 residues. The CDR3 reads CASSPGTGRGNTIYF. The CDR3 DNA sequence: TGTGCCAGCAGCCCCGGGACAGGGCGAGGAAACACCATATATTTT.

A few counts support this clonotype. J is TRBJ2-7 and V is TRBV20-1; no definite D call. This CDR3 contains 12 residues. The germline gives CDR1 DFQATT, CDR2 SNEGSKA (reference sequence). Between the trimmed V and J ends, which lost 2 bases and 4 bases, there was a span of 9 bases. The CDR3 loop reads CSARRPYYEQYF. For the CDR3, the DNA is TGCAGTGCTAGAAGGCCTTATTACGAGCAGTACTTC.

This rearrangement joins TRBV12-3 or TRBV12-4 to TRBJ1-5; D remains unclear. Trimming left V 2 bases short and J 1 base short, with 9 bases between. CDR3 length: 15 amino acids. The chain's CDR3 is CASSLFTGSNQPQHF. The CDR3 DNA reads as TGTGCCAGCAGTTTATTTACCGGCAGCAATCAGCCCCAGCATTTT.

Worth noting for this clonotype: The conserved phenylalanine or tryptophan is not found at the CDR3 terminus, so this likely reflects a read error. This chain uses TRBV25-1 with TRBJ1-3; D is uncertain. V lost 4 bases, J lost 4 bases, and 8 bases lay in between. CDR1 and CDR2 (germline): MGHDK, SYGVNS. The CDR3 has 13 residues. DNA of the CDR3: TGTGCCAGCAGTGCCGGGCCCGGAAACACCATATATCTT. Translating gives CASSAGPGNTIYL.

This chain uses TRBV18 with TRBJ2-7, with D unresolved. The CDR3 length is 12 residues. Trimming stripped 1 base from V and 6 bases from J, with 7 bases between. Germline assignment: CDR1 KGHSH and CDR2 LQKENI. The CDR3 loop is CASSPQGLEQYF. CDR3 in DNA: TGTGCCAGCTCACCACAGGGTCTCGAGCAGTACTTC.

A few counts support this clonotype. V gene TRBV20-1 combines with J gene TRBJ2-7, with a possible D match to TRBD1 (6 bases). CDR3 size: 11 residues. V shed 7 bases and J shed 6 bases, with 13 bases lying between them. Germline lookup yields CDR1 DFQATT and CDR2 SNEGSKA (reference sequence). Here the CDR3 reads CSGTTGSEQYF. DNA of the CDR3: TGCAGTGGGACAACAGGGAGCGAGCAGTACTTC.

The chain combines TRBV27 with TRBJ2-7, with TRBD1 matching over 11 bases. From germline, CDR1 is MNHEY and CDR2 SMNVEV (reference sequence). V was pared by 8 bases and J by 0 bases, with 6 bases of the junction left unmatched. The CDR3 covers 15 residues. The chain's CDR3 is CASGTGTGGSYEQYF. Written as DNA, the CDR3 is TGTGCCAGCGGAACCGGGACAGGGGGCTCCTACGAGCAGTACTTC.

J is TRBJ2-2 and V is TRBV4-3; maybe TRBD1 (5 bases). CDR3 size: 16 residues. Germline V gene sequence: CDR1 LGHNA, CDR2 YSLEER. Deletions cut 1 base from V and 1 base from J, with 10 bases between. The CDR3: CASSQGAGQNTGELFF. The CDR3 DNA sequence: TGCGCCAGCAGCCAAGGGGCCGGACAGAACACCGGGGAGCTGTTTTTT.

The genes are TRBV15 and TRBJ1-2; a possible D gene is TRBD1 (5 bases). The CDR3 has 15 residues. The V gene lost 0 bases and the J gene lost 2 bases, with 10 bases spanning the gap. The germline V gene has CDR1 LNHNV and CDR2 YYDKDF (reference sequence). In DNA, the CDR3 is TGTGCCACCAGCAGAGATTACGCAGGGAACTATGGCTACACCTTC. It codes for CATSRDYAGNYGYTF.

Many counts were recorded for this clonotype. V usage is TRBV3-1 and J usage is TRBJ2-3; TRBD2 matches at 8 bases. V shed 4 bases, J shed 2 bases, and the junction held 5 bases outside the gene matches. There are 15 residues in the CDR3. Germline values: CDR1 LGHDT, CDR2 YNNKEL (reference sequence). CDR3 sequence (DNA): TGTGCCAGCAGCCTAGCGGGGAGCTCCACAGATACGCAGTATTTT. Its protein product is CASSLAGSSTDTQYF.

In its sample, this clonotype ranks as medium-sized. The chain joins TRBV5-1 to TRBJ2-3, with a weak D call TRBD2 (6 bases). Deletions cut 3 bases from V and 4 bases from J, with 15 bases between. The germline CDR1 and CDR2 sequences are SGHRS and YFSETQ. This CDR3 is built from 15 residues. The CDR3 reads CASSSEWGVADTQYF. In nucleotides, the CDR3 is TGCGCCAGCAGCTCCGAGTGGGGGGTTGCAGATACGCAGTATTTT.

The chain has TRBV15 and TRBJ2-1; 10 bases fit TRBD2. Germline values: CDR1 LNHNV, CDR2 YYDKDF (reference sequence). The CDR3 runs 16 residues. The trim removed 3 bases at V and 10 bases at J, leaving 12 bases unmatched. Here the CDR3 reads CATSRRGAGGPGEQFF. The CDR3 DNA reads as TGTGCCACCAGCAGGCGGGGAGCGGGAGGGCCTGGGGAGCAGTTCTTC. The whole variable domain, remainder taken from reference TRBV15 and TRBJ2-1, is DAMVIQNPRYQVTQFGKPVTLSCSQTLNHNVMYWYQQKSSQAPKLLFHYYDKDFNNEADTPDNFQSRRPNTSFCFLDIRSPGLGDTAMYLCATSRRGAGGPGEQFFGPGTRLTVL.

This clonotype showed up just a few times. The chain recombines TRBV7-9 with TRBJ2-7, with D possibly being TRBD2 (5 bases). The V gene's germline CDR1 is SEHNR and CDR2 FQNEAQ (reference sequence). This CDR3 comprises 14 residues. Deletions cut 1 base from V and 6 bases from J, with 13 bases between. The CDR3 loop is CASSLVGEGSEQYF. CDR3 DNA: TGTGCCAGCAGCTTAGTCGGGGAAGGCAGCGAGCAGTACTTC. The whole variable domain, filled in from reference TRBV7-9 and TRBJ2-7, reads DTGVSQNPRHKITKRGQNVTFRCDPISEHNRLYWYRQTLGQGPEFLTYFQNEAQLEKSRLLSDRFSAERPKGSFSTLEIQRTEQGDSAMYLCASSLVGEGSEQYFGPGTRLTVT.

This clonotype was detected many times. The rearrangement joins TRBV20-1 to TRBJ2-7; either TRBD1 or TRBD2 may supply D (6 bases each). CDR1 and CDR2 from the germline V gene are DFQATT and SNEGSKA (reference sequence). Trimming took off 7 bases at V and 2 bases at J, with 9 bases between the two ends. The CDR3 contains 11 residues. In DNA, the CDR3 is TGCAGTGTTGGGGGGCCCTACGAGCAGTACTTC. As protein: CSVGGPYEQYF.

This clonotype was seen many times. The gene calls are TRBV4-3 and TRBJ2-7, with 11 bases that match TRBD1. The CDR3 has 15 residues. Germline V gene lookup returns CDR1 LGHNA and CDR2 YSLEER. V was clipped by 1 base and J by 7 bases; unmatched bases: 6. The CDR3 reads CASSQVGQGAHEQYF. The CDR3 coding sequence is TGCGCCAGCAGCCAAGTCGGACAGGGGGCGCATGAGCAGTACTTC.

The table lists this clonotype with a few counts. This chain uses TRBV12-3 or TRBV12-4 with TRBJ2-1, with 8 bases fitting TRBD1. The V and J ends lost 3 bases and 5 bases, in that order; junction bases with no gene match: 3. This CDR3 has 14 residues. The CDR3 loop is CASSFLGQDNEQFF. DNA of the CDR3: TGTGCCAGCAGTTTTCTGGGACAGGACAATGAGCAGTTCTTC.

This clonotype was counted between two and nine times. The gene calls are TRBV14 and TRBJ2-5, with 8 bases aligning to TRBD2. The V segment lost 0 bases and the J segment 7 bases; nucleotides outside the gene matches: 16. The CDR3 sequence is 18 residues long. Per the germline V gene, CDR1 is SGHDN and CDR2 is FVKESK. CDR3 nucleotide sequence: TGTGCCAGCAGCCAAGATCGAATGGTAGCGGGATTCTCGGGGACCCAGTACTTC. This gives the protein CASSQDRMVAGFSGTQYF.